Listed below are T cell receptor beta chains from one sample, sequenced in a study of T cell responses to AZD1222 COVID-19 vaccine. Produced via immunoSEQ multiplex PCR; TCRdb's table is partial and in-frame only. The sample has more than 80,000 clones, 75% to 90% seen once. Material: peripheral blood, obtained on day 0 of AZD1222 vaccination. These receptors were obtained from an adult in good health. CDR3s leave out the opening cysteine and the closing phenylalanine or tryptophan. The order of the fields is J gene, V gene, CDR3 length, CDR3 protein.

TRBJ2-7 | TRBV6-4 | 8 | AIEPRTSY
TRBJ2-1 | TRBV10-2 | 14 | ASSGQAGIGYNEQF
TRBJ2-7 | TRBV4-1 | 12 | ASSQARELYEQY
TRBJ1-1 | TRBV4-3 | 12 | ASSQEGAALEAF
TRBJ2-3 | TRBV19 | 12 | ASSMRKRKDTQY
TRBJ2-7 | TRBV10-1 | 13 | ASSDQREGLREQY
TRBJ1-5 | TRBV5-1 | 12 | ASSLGQSNQPQH
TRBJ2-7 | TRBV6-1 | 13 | ASSERGTGSYEQY
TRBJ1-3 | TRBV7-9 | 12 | ASSRISSGNTIY
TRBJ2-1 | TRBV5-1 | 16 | ASSLWASGSGTYNEQF
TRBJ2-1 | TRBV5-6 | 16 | ASSSRTAGVSSYNEQF
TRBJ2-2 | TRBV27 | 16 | ASSSFGLAGGSTGELF
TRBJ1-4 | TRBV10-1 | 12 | ASSESSPRAKLF
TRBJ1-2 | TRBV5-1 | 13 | ASSLDHQANYGYT
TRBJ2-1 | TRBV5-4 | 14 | ASSPGGAFSYNEQF
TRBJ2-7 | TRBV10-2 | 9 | AVQGNYEQY
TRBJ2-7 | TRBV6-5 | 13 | ASRAGTGDPYEQY
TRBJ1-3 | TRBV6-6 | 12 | ASRLGQEGNTIY
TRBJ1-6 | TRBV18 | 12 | ASSPQKGNSPLH
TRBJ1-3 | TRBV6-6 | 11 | ASRTGTWNTIY
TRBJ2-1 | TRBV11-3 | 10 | ASSLEYGEQF
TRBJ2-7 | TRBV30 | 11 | AWTSGRAHEQY
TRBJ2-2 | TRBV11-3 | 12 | ASRGLAGSGELF
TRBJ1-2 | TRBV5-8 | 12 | ASSPSVSSYGYT
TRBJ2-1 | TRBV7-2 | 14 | ASSLRHGSSYNEQF
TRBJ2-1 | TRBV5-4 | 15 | ASSAGRLAGVLDEQF
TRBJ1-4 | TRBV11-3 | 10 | ASSRRGEKLF
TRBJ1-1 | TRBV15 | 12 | ATSRDRWYTEAF
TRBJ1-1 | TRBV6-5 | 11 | ASSQGYPREAF
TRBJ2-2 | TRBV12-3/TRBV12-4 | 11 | ASSPQGAGELF
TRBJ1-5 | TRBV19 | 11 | ASKEGLNQPQH
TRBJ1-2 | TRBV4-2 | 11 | ASSQPVYYGYT
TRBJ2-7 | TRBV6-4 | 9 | ASSGTDEQY
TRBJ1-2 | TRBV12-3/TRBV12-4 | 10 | ASNGGTYGYT